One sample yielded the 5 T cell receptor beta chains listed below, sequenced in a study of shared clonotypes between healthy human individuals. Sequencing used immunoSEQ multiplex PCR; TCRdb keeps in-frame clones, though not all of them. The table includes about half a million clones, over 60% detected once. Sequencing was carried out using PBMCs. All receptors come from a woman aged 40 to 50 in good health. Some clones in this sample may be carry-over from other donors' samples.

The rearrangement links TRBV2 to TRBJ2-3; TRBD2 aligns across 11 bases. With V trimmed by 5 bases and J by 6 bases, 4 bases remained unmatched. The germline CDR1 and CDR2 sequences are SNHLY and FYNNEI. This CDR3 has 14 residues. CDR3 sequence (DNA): TGTGCCAGCAGTCAACTAGCGGGAGCGGATACGCAGTATTTT. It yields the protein CASSQLAGADTQYF.

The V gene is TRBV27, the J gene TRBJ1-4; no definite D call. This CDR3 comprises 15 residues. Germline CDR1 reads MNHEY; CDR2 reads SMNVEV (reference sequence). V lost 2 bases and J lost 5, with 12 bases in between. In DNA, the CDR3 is TGTGCCAGCAGTTTAAATTTTTCCGGGAATGAAAAACTGTTTTTT. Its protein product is CASSLNFSGNEKLFF.

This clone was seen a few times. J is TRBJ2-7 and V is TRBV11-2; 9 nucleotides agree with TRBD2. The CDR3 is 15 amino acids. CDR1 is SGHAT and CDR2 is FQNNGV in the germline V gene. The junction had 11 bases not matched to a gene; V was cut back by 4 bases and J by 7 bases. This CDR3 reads CASSSLAGPVGEQYF. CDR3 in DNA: TGTGCCAGCAGCTCCCTAGCGGGACCCGTGGGTGAGCAGTACTTC. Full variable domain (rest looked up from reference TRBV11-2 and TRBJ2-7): EAGVAQSPRYKIIEKRQSVAFWCNPISGHATLYWYQQILGQGPKLLIQFQNNGVVDDSQLPKDRFSAERLKGVDSTLKIQPAKLEDSAVYLCASSSLAGPVGEQYFGPGTRLTVT.

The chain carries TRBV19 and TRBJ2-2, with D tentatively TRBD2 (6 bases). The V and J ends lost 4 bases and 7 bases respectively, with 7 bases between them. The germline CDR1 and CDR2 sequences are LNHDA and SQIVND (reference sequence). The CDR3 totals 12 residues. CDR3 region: CASSREDGELFF. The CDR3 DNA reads TGTGCCAGTAGTAGGGAGGACGGGGAGCTGTTTTTT.

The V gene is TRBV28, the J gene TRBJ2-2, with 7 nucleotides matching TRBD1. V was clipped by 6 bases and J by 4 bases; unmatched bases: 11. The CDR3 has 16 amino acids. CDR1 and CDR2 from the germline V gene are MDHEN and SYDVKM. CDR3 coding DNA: TGTGCCAGCAGGCCTTTTTGGGACAGTGCCACCGGGGAGCTGTTTTTT. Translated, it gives CASRPFWDSATGELFF.